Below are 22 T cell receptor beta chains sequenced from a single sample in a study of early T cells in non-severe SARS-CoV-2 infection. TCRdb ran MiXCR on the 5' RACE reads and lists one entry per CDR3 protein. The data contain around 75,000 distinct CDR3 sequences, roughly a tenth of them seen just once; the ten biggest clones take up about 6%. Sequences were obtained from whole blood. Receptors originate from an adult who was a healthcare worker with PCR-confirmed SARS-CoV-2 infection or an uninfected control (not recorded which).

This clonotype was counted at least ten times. CDR3 loop: CASSRRLDNEQFF. CDR3 nucleotide sequence: TGTGCCAGCAGCCGGCGACTCGACAATGAGCAGTTCTTC. The chain recombines TRBV7-2 with TRBJ2-1; unclear D gene. Trimming cost V 5 bases and J 5 bases, with 10 bases left between them. This CDR3 comprises 13 residues. CDR1 SGHTA and CDR2 FQGNSA come from the germline V gene.

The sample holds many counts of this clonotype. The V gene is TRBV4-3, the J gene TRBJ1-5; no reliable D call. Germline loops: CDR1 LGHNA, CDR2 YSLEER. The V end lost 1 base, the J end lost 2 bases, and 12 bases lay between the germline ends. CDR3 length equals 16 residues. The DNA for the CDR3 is TGCGCCAGCAGCCAAGCCGTTCTAGAAGGCAATCAGCCCCAGCATTTT. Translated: CASSQAVLEGNQPQHF.

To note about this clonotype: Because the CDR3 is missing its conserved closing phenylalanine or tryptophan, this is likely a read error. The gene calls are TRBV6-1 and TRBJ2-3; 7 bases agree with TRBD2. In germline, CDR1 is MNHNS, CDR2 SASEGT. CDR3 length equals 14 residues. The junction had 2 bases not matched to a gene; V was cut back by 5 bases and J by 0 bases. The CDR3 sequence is CASSRDYSTDTQYL. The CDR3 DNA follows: TGTGCCAGCAGTAGGGACTATAGCACAGATACGCAGTATTTG.

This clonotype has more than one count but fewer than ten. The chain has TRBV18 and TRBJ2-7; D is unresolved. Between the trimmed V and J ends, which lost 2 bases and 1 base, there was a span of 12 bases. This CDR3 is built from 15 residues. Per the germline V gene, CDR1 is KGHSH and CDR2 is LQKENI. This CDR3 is CASSPVQAPSYEQYF. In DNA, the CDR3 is TGTGCCAGCTCACCAGTCCAGGCTCCTTCCTACGAGCAGTACTTC.

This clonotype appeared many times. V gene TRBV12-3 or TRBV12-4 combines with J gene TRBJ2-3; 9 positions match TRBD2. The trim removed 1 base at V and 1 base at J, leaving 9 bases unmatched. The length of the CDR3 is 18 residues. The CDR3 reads CASSLGLAGRIGTDTQYF. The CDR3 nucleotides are TGTGCCAGCAGTTTAGGGCTAGCGGGAAGAATTGGCACAGATACGCAGTATTTT.

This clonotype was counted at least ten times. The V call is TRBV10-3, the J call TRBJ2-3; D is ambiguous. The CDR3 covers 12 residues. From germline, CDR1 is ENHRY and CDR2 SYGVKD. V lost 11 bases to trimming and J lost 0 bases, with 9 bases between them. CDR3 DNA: TGTGCCTCGCTGGACAGCACAGATACGCAGTATTTT. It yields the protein CASLDSTDTQYF.

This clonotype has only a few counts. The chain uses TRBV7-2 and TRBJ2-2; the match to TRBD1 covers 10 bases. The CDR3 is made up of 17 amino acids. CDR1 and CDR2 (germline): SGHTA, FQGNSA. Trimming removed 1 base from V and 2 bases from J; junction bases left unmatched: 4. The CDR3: CASSLERQGANTGELFF. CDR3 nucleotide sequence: TGTGCCAGCAGCTTAGAGCGACAGGGGGCCAACACCGGGGAGCTGTTTTTT.

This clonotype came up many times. The CDR3 sequence is CASSPGRLYSSTDTQYF. The CDR3, as DNA: TGTGCCAGCAGCCCTGGGAGACTTTACTCAAGCACAGATACGCAGTATTTT. The V and J genes are TRBV7-8 and TRBJ2-3, with a weak D call TRBD2 (5 bases). Germline V gene lookup returns CDR1 SGHVS and CDR2 FQNEAQ. This CDR3 spans 17 amino acids. V was cut by 5 bases and J by 0 bases, with 18 bases left in between.

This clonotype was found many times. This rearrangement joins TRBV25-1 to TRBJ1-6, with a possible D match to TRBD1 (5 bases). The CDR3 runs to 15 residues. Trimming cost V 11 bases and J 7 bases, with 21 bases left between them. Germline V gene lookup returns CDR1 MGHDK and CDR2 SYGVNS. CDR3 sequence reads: CAGTRQKSGNSPLHF. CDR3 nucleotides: TGTGCCGGGACTCGCCAAAAGTCGGGAAATTCACCCCTCCACTTT.

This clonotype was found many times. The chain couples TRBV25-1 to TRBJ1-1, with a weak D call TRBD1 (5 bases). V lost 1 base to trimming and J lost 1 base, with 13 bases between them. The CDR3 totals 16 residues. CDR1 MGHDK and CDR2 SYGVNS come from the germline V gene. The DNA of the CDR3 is TGTGCCAGCAGTGAATGGGGAGGGCAGGGGAACACTGAAGCTTTCTTT. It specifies CASSEWGGQGNTEAFF.

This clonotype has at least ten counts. This CDR3 reads CSAWTGGVSGANVLTF. The CDR3, as DNA: TGCAGCGCCTGGACAGGGGGCGTGTCTGGGGCCAACGTCCTGACTTTC. The chain recombines TRBV29-1 with TRBJ2-6, with 11 bases fitting TRBD1. Germline assignment: CDR1 SQVTM and CDR2 ANQGSEA. The CDR3 loop spans 16 amino acids. V gave up 7 bases and J gave up 1 base; unmatched junction bases: 6.

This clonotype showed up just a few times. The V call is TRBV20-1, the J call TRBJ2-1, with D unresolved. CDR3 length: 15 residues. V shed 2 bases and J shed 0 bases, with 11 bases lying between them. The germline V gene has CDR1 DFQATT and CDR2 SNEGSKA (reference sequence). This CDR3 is CSARMPQSSYNEQFF. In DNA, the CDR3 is TGCAGTGCTAGAATGCCCCAAAGCTCCTACAATGAGCAGTTCTTC.

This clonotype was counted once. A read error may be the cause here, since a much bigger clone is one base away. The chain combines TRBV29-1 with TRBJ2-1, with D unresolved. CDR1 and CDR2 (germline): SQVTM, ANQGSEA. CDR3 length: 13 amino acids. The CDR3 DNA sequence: TGCAGCGCTGAAGGTGGCAGCTACAATGAGCAGTTCTTC. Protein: CSAEGGSYNEQFF.

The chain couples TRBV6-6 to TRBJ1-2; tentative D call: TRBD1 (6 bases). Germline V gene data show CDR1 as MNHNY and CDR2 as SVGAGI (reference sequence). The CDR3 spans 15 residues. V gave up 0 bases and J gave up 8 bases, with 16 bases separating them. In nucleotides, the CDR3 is TGTGCCAGCAGTTACTCGAGGGCAGGGGTTGAAGGCTACACCTTC. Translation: CASSYSRAGVEGYTF.

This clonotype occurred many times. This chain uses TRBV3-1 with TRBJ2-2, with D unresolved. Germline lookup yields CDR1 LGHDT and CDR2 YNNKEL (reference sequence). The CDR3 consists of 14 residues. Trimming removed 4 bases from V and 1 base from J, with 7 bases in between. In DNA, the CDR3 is TGTGCCAGCAGCCGTTCACGGAACACCGGGGAGCTGTTTTTT. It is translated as CASSRSRNTGELFF.

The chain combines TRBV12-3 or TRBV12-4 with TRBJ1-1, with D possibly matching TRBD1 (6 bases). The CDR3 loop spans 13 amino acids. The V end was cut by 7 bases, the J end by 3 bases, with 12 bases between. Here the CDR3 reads CASIWGPHTEAFF. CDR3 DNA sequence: TGTGCCAGCATCTGGGGGCCCCACACTGAAGCTTTCTTT.

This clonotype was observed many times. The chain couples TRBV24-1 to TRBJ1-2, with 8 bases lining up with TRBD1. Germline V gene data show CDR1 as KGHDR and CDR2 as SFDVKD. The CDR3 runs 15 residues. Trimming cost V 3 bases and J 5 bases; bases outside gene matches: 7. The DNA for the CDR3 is TGTGCCACCAGTGATAGGGCGACAGGGGTTTATGGCTACACCTTC. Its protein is CATSDRATGVYGYTF.

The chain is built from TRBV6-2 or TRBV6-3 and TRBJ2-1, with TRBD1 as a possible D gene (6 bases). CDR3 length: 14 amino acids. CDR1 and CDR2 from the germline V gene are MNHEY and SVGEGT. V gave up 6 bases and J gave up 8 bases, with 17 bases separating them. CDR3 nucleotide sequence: TGTGCCAGCAGGACAGGTTCTTTGTCCGATGAGCAGTTCTTC. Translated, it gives CASRTGSLSDEQFF.

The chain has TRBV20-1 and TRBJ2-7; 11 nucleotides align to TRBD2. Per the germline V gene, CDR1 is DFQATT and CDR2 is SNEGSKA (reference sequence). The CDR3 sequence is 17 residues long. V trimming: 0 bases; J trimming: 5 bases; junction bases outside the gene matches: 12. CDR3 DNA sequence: TGCAGTGCTAGAGATCCCGCTAGCGGGAGGTCCGTGGACGAGCAGTACTTC. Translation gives CSARDPASGRSVDEQYF.

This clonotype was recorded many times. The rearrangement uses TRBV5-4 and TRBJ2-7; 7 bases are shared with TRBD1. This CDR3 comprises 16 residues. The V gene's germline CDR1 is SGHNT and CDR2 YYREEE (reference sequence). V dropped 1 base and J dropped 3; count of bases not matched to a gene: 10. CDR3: CASSLSGGDYRYEQYF. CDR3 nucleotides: TGTGCCAGCAGCTTGTCAGGGGGAGATTACCGCTACGAGCAGTACTTC.

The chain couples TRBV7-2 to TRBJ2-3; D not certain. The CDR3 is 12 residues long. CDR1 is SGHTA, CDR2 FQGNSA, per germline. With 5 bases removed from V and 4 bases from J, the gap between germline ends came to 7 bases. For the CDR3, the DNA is TGTGCCAGCAGCCCTTCGTCAGATACGCAGTATTTT. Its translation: CASSPSSDTQYF.

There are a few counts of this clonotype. As DNA, the CDR3 is TGTGCCAGCAGTTACAGGGGCTCAAACACTGAAGCTTTCTTT. Translated: CASSYRGSNTEAFF. The chain has TRBV6-2 or TRBV6-3 and TRBJ1-1; the D gene is possibly TRBD1 (5 bases). The CDR3 has 14 residues. Looked up from germline, CDR1 is MNHEY and CDR2 is SVGEGT. Trimming took 2 bases from V and 2 from J, leaving 9 bases between them.